One sample yielded the 12 T cell receptor beta chains listed below, sequenced in a study of post-analysis software for immune sequencing data. Broader study findings: The study found TRBV5-6, TRBV5-1 and TRBV20-1 among roughly 5 TRBV segments more frequent in patients than controls.

The antigens these receptors bind are not known. The library was made from cDNA and included unique molecular identifiers. TCRdb re-analysed the PCR reads in MiXCR, keeping a single row per CDR3 protein. The sample lists hundreds of thousands of distinct CDR3 sequences; less than 40% were seen once. The material sequenced was blood. These receptors were taken from a girl between 10 and 17 years old with multiple sclerosis.

The chain combines TRBV20-1 with TRBJ1-5; D is unclear. CDR3 length equals 13 residues. Germline V gives CDR1 DFQATT, CDR2 SNEGSKA (reference sequence). Between the trimmed V and J ends, which lost 5 bases and 11 bases, there was a span of 19 bases. The CDR3 region has the DNA TGCAGTGCTTTTACCGGGAGCTCTCCAGCCCAGCATTTT. Its protein product is CSAFTGSSPAQHF.

Comments on this clonotype: A read error may explain this, as a much larger clone is one base away. The chain couples TRBV4-2 to TRBJ2-1; weak D call: TRBD2 (5 bases). The V and J ends lost 1 base and 12 bases respectively, with 13 bases between them. This CDR3 is 13 amino acids long. Germline-derived CDR1 and CDR2 are LGHNA and YNFKEQ. As DNA, the CDR3 is TGTGCCAGCAGCCAAGCCAAGCTAGCCCGGCAGTTCTTC. Its translation: CASSQAKLARQFF.

This chain links TRBV2 with TRBJ2-1; 12 nucleotides line up with TRBD2. This CDR3 contains 17 residues. Losses at the gene ends were 11 bases for V and 3 bases for J; bases not matched to a gene: 14. Germline CDR1 is SNHLY and CDR2 is FYNNEI. CDR3 coding DNA: TGTGCCGCGAGGGGACTAGCGGGCCAGGGGAGCTACAATGAGCAGTTCTTC. Its protein is CAARGLAGQGSYNEQFF.

J is TRBJ2-7 and V is TRBV12-3 or TRBV12-4, with no clear D. This CDR3 has 14 amino acids. V gave up 2 bases and J gave up 4 bases, with 12 bases separating them. The CDR3 sequence is CASSLRHGFYEQYF. CDR3 nucleotide sequence: TGTGCCAGCAGTTTAAGACATGGGTTTTACGAGCAGTACTTC.

This clonotype has a count of ten or more. This chain uses TRBV27 with TRBJ2-3, with 7 positions matching TRBD2. Germline CDR1 MNHEY, CDR2 SMNVEV (reference sequence). This CDR3 region has 16 residues. V lost 4 bases, J lost 2 bases, and 9 bases stayed unmatched. DNA of the CDR3: TGTGCCAGCAGTTCTACTGGGGGGGGATTCACAGATACGCAGTATTTT. This sequence encodes CASSSTGGGFTDTQYF.

The V call is TRBV4-1, the J call TRBJ2-3; D perhaps matches TRBD2 (5 bases). V shed 0 bases and J shed 1 base, with 17 bases lying between them. The CDR3 sequence is 18 residues long. Germline CDR1 reads MGHRA; CDR2 reads YSYEKL. The CDR3 coding sequence is TGCGCCAGCAGCCAAGATCCAGTCCGGGGATACGGCACAGATACGCAGTATTTT. It codes for CASSQDPVRGYGTDTQYF.

This clonotype was detected only a few times. The CDR3 sequence: CASSPGERAEPQHF. DNA of the CDR3: TGTGCCAGCAGTCCCGGGGAGCGGGCCGAGCCCCAGCATTTT. The V gene is TRBV6-6, the J gene TRBJ1-5; D call uncertain. Germline V lookup: CDR1 MNHNY, CDR2 SVGAGI (reference sequence). Trimming removed 5 bases at V and 8 bases at J, with 16 bases between. This CDR3 spans 14 amino acids.

This clonotype came up a few times. The chain recombines TRBV20-1 with TRBJ1-2; perhaps TRBD1 as D (5 bases). Trimming shortened V by 1 base and J by 0 bases, and 9 bases separated the two germline ends. This CDR3 spans 14 amino acids. Germline V lookup: CDR1 DFQATT, CDR2 SNEGSKA (reference sequence). CDR3 in amino acids: CSARGGGANYGYTF. The CDR3 bases are TGCAGTGCTAGAGGGGGGGGAGCTAACTATGGCTACACCTTC.

The chain is built from TRBV20-1 and TRBJ2-1, with a possible D match to TRBD1 (5 bases). Germline-derived CDR1 and CDR2 are DFQATT and SNEGSKA (reference sequence). V was trimmed by 3 bases and J by 10 bases, leaving 22 bases between them. CDR3 length equals 15 residues. DNA of the CDR3: TGCAGTGCTAGGTTGAGGTCCAGGGTGGGTAGCGAGCAGTTCTTC. This codes for CSARLRSRVGSEQFF.

This clonotype was counted between two and nine times. This chain links TRBV4-1 with TRBJ2-3; 9 positions match TRBD2. V lost 0 bases to trimming and J lost 6 bases; unmatched junction nucleotides: 4. Germline lookup yields CDR1 MGHRA and CDR2 YSYEKL. The CDR3 sequence is 15 residues long. Written as DNA, the CDR3 is TGCGCCAGCAGCCAAGATCCGGCGGGGGGGGATACGCAGTATTTT. Translating it yields CASSQDPAGGDTQYF.

Only a few counts were recorded for this clonotype. The rearrangement uses TRBV11-2 and TRBJ1-2, with a possible D match to TRBD1 (6 bases). CDR1 is SGHAT, CDR2 FQNNGV, per germline. The ends were cut back, 0 bases at V and 6 bases at J, with 14 bases in the middle. The CDR3 has 15 residues. CDR3 loop: CASSLEGYRVDGYTF. The CDR3 DNA follows: TGTGCCAGCAGCTTAGAAGGCTACAGGGTAGATGGCTACACCTTC.

J is TRBJ1-2 and V is TRBV15, with D possibly TRBD1 on 5 matching bases. The V end was cut by 0 bases, the J end by 4 bases, with 15 bases between. CDR1 is LNHNV, CDR2 YYDKDF, per germline (reference sequence). The CDR3 runs to 16 residues. CDR3 in DNA: TGTGCCACCAGCAGAGATCGGGCAGGGTCCAGCTATGGCTACACCTTC. It encodes CATSRDRAGSSYGYTF. Drawing the rest from reference TRBV15 and TRBJ1-2, the complete variable domain is DAMVIQNPRYQVTQFGKPVTLSCSQTLNHNVMYWYQQKSSQAPKLLFHYYDKDFNNEADTPDNFQSRRPNTSFCFLDIRSPGLGDTAMYLCATSRDRAGSSYGYTFGSGTRLTVV.